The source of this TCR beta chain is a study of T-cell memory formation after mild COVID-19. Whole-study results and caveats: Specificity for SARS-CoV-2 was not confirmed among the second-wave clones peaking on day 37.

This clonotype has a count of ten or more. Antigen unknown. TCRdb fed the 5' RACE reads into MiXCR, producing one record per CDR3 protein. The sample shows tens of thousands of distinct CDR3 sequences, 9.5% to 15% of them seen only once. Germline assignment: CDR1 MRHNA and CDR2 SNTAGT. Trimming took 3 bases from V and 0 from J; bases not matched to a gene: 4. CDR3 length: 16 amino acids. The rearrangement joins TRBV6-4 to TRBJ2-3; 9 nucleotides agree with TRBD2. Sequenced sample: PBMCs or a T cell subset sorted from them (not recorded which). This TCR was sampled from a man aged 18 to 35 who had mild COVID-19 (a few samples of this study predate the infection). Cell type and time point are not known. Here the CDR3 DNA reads TGTGCCAGCAGTGAGGCTAGCGGGGATAGCACAGATACGCAGTATTTT. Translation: CASSEASGDSTDTQYF.